The 32 T cell receptor beta chains below all came from one sample that was sequenced in a study of cytomegalovirus exposure and HLA in healthy donors. The PCR had 60 Vbeta and 13 Jbeta primers. TCRdb keeps only in-frame clones here, not all; method: immunoSEQ multiplex PCR. The repertoire holds around 210,000 clones, with under 85% as singletons. Material for sequencing was PBMCs. The receptors originated from a man aged 45-65 years in good health and CMV-seronegative.

The chain couples TRBV9 to TRBJ2-2; TRBD2 aligns across 11 bases. CDR3 length equals 16 residues. Per germline, CDR1 SGDLS and CDR2 YYNGEE. The V gene end was trimmed by 4 bases and the J gene end by 6 bases; junction bases not matched to a gene: 8. The CDR3 region is CASSQIGLAGPGELFF. The CDR3 nucleotides are TGTGCCAGCAGCCAAATCGGACTAGCGGGCCCCGGGGAGCTGTTTTTT.

V usage is TRBV14 and J usage is TRBJ2-7; D might be TRBD2 (5 bases). The CDR3 is made up of 15 amino acids. Trimming cost V 1 base and J 3 bases, with 13 bases left between them. Germline V CDR1 and CDR2: SGHDN, FVKESK. The CDR3 sequence: CASSQGLGIGYEQYF. The CDR3 nucleotides read TGTGCCAGCAGCCAAGGGCTCGGGATAGGCTACGAGCAGTACTTC.

This chain connects TRBV5-1 to TRBJ2-1; 7 bases are shared with TRBD2. The CDR3 is 15 residues long. Germline CDR1 SGHRS, CDR2 YFSETQ. Losses at the gene ends were 4 bases for V and 7 bases for J; bases not matched to a gene: 11. CDR3 nucleotide sequence: TGCGCCAGCAGCCTTGGTGCGGGAGTGACTAATGAGCAGTTCTTC. This gives the protein CASSLGAGVTNEQFF.

CDR3 DNA: TGTGCCAGCAGCCGTTGGACGAATCTAGCGGGAGGTGGAAATGAGCAGTTCTTC. Amino acids: CASSRWTNLAGGGNEQFF. The chain recombines TRBV4-2 with TRBJ2-1; TRBD2 matches 11 bases. The CDR3 consists of 18 residues. V lost 4 bases to trimming and J lost 7 bases; unmatched junction nucleotides: 15. Germline values: CDR1 LGHNA, CDR2 YNFKEQ.

This chain joins TRBV6-1 and TRBJ1-1; D gene ambiguous. CDR1 MNHNS and CDR2 SASEGT come from the germline V gene. The ends were cut back, 2 bases at V and 3 bases at J, with 13 bases in the middle. The CDR3 extends over 15 amino acids. The CDR3 sequence is CASSEFPDQDTEAFF. CDR3 coding DNA: TGTGCCAGCAGTGAATTTCCCGACCAGGACACTGAAGCTTTCTTT.

The rearrangement links TRBV4-2 to TRBJ2-1; 8 bases are shared with TRBD2. This CDR3 region has 21 residues. Germline V lookup: CDR1 LGHNA, CDR2 YNFKEQ. J lost 7 bases, V lost 0 bases, and 23 bases had no gene match. CDR3 sequence (DNA): TGTGCCAGCAGCCAAGATACGAGGGACAAGGAGCGGGAGTATATCAAGAATGAGCAGTTCTTC. Translation gives CASSQDTRDKEREYIKNEQFF.

This clone was counted between two and nine times. The chain uses TRBV7-9 and TRBJ1-2; 7 nucleotides agree with TRBD1. The CDR3 has 14 residues. CDR1 SEHNR and CDR2 FQNEAQ come from the germline V gene (reference sequence). The ends lost 5 bases at V and 4 bases at J; junction bases unmatched: 7. The CDR3 region is CASSERGLGYGYTF. The CDR3 region has the DNA TGTGCCAGCAGCGAAAGGGGGCTCGGCTATGGCTACACCTTC.

This chain uses TRBV7-2 with TRBJ2-1, with a possible D match to TRBD1 (5 bases). CDR3 length: 15 amino acids. V lost 5 bases, J lost 4 bases, and 15 bases lay in between. Looked up from germline, CDR1 is SGHTA and CDR2 is FQGNSA. CDR3 in amino acids: CASSRTGLGYNEQFF. The CDR3, as DNA: TGTGCCAGCAGCAGAACAGGTTTGGGTTACAATGAGCAGTTCTTC.

This sequence joins TRBV7-2 and TRBJ1-4; TRBD1 matches 7 bases. Germline lookup yields CDR1 SGHTA and CDR2 FQGNSA. The trim removed 5 bases at V and 8 bases at J, leaving 11 bases unmatched. CDR3 size: 15 residues. The CDR3 reads CASSEGGTAFEKLFF. The CDR3 bases are TGTGCCAGCAGCGAGGGTGGGACAGCCTTCGAAAAACTGTTTTTT.

J is TRBJ1-5 and V is TRBV28; D is ambiguous. Germline CDR1 reads MDHEN; CDR2 reads SYDVKM. V was shortened by 6 bases and J by 0 bases, with 12 bases between the two germline ends. The CDR3 runs to 15 residues. CDR3 DNA: TGTGCCAGCAGGACACTGAGAGATAGCAATCAGCCCCAGCATTTT. Its protein product is CASRTLRDSNQPQHF. The full variable domain, in which reference TRBV28 and TRBJ1-5 provide the parts outside the CDR3, is DVKVTQSSRYLVKRTGEKVFLECVQDMDHENMFWYRQDPGLGLRLIYFSYDVKMKEKGDIPEGYSVSREKKERFSLILESASTNQTSMYLCASRTLRDSNQPQHFGDGTRLSIL.

The chain recombines TRBV6-1 with TRBJ2-1; TRBD1 agrees at 8 bases. CDR3 length: 15 amino acids. In germline, CDR1 is MNHNS, CDR2 SASEGT. V lost 5 bases to trimming and J lost 4 bases; unmatched junction nucleotides: 7. CDR3 bases: TGTGCCAGCAGTTTCACAGGGGGACTGTACAATGAGCAGTTCTTC. This gives the protein CASSFTGGLYNEQFF.

This rearrangement joins TRBV19 to TRBJ2-7, with D possibly TRBD2 on 6 matching bases. V was pared by 7 bases and J by 5 bases, with 12 bases between. CDR3 length: 12 amino acids. From germline, CDR1 is LNHDA and CDR2 SQIVND (reference sequence). For the CDR3, the DNA is TGTGCCAGTACCAGCGGGTGGAACGAGCAGTACTTC. It is translated as CASTSGWNEQYF. Full variable domain (missing parts from reference TRBV19 and TRBJ2-7): DGGITQSPKYLFRKEGQNVTLSCEQNLNHDAMYWYRQDPGQGLRLIYYSQIVNDFQKGDIAEGYSVSREKKESFPLTVTSAQKNPTAFYLCASTSGWNEQYFGPGTRLTVT.

The V and J genes are TRBV5-1 and TRBJ2-6; a possible D gene is TRBD1 (5 bases). Trimming took 0 bases from V and 0 from J, leaving 10 bases between them. From germline, CDR1 is SGHRS and CDR2 YFSETQ. This CDR3 has 17 amino acids. CDR3 protein: CASSLEGRVSGANVLTF. In DNA form, the CDR3 reads TGCGCCAGCAGCTTGGAAGGCAGGGTCTCTGGGGCCAACGTCCTGACTTTC.

The chain recombines TRBV10-3 with TRBJ2-2, with 7 bases lining up with TRBD2. V was clipped by 10 bases and J by 5 bases; unmatched bases: 4. The CDR3 totals 12 residues. Germline V gene sequence: CDR1 ENHRY, CDR2 SYGVKD. In nucleotides, the CDR3 is TGTGCCAGCCTGGGAGGGACCGGGGAGCTGTTTTTT. Residues: CASLGGTGELFF.

The chain couples TRBV6-6 to TRBJ2-5; D gene unclear. Near its end, the DNA agrees better with TRBJ2-7, so the J call may be wrong. The CDR3 loop spans 15 amino acids. Per germline, CDR1 MNHNY and CDR2 SVGAGI (reference sequence). The DNA for the CDR3 is TGTGCCAGCAGTTACGAGGTGCACTCCTCCTACGAGCAGTACTTC. Its translation is CASSYEVHSSYEQYF.

The CDR3, as DNA: TGCGCCAGCAGCTTGGAACAGGGAAACCAGTACTTC. Amino acid sequence: CASSLEQGNQYF. This chain links TRBV5-1 with TRBJ2-5; tentative D call: TRBD1 (6 bases). Trimming removed 0 bases at V and 10 bases at J, with 10 bases between. This CDR3 region has 12 residues. Germline loops: CDR1 SGHRS, CDR2 YFSETQ.

The chain couples TRBV27 to TRBJ2-7; D is perhaps TRBD1 (5 bases). The V gene's germline CDR1 is MNHEY and CDR2 SMNVEV (reference sequence). V was clipped by 2 bases and J by 13 bases, with 21 bases between them. The CDR3 has 14 residues. CDR3 loop: CASSLTRTPLPPYF. CDR3 nucleotide sequence: TGTGCCAGCAGTTTAACAAGGACACCACTTCCCCCCTACTTC.

In regard to this clone: Within the sample, other DNA sequences also encode this same CDR3. V usage is TRBV7-9 and J usage is TRBJ2-7, with TRBD2 as a possible D gene (6 bases). This CDR3 is 14 amino acids long. Germline V gene sequence: CDR1 SEHNR, CDR2 FQNEAQ (reference sequence). Trimming cost V 0 bases and J 3 bases, with 9 bases left between them. The CDR3 DNA reads as TGTGCCAGCAGCTTAGCCGGAGGGCTCTACGAGCAGTACTTC. Amino acid sequence: CASSLAGGLYEQYF.

This clone was observed a few times. The CDR3 is CASSLARTSGEITDTQYF. CDR3 nucleotides: TGCGCCAGCAGCTTGGCCAGGACTAGCGGGGAGATCACAGATACGCAGTATTTT. The chain links TRBV5-1 to TRBJ2-3; 12 bases agree with TRBD2. Germline V gene lookup returns CDR1 SGHRS and CDR2 YFSETQ. CDR3 length: 18 amino acids. The V and J ends lost 0 bases and 2 bases, in that order; junction bases with no gene match: 7.

This clone turned up a few times. The V call is TRBV6-1, the J call TRBJ1-5, with D perhaps matching TRBD1 (5 bases). The CDR3 is 16 amino acids. Germline loops: CDR1 MNHNS, CDR2 SASEGT. V lost 4 bases and J 2 bases, leaving 15 bases between the germline ends. The CDR3 loop is CASSARGGEGNQPQHF. In nucleotides, the CDR3 is TGTGCCAGCAGTGCCCGGGGGGGTGAGGGCAATCAGCCCCAGCATTTT.

This clone was seen only a few times. CDR3 protein: CSVEILNTEAFF. The DNA of the CDR3 is TGCAGCGTTGAAATCCTCAACACTGAAGCTTTCTTT. The rearrangement joins TRBV29-1 to TRBJ1-1; D unresolved. Looked up from germline, CDR1 is SQVTM and CDR2 is ANQGSEA. V was clipped by 2 bases and J by 2 bases, with 6 bases between them. CDR3 length: 12 amino acids.

V usage is TRBV9 and J usage is TRBJ2-1; TRBD2 aligns across 13 bases. Germline assignment: CDR1 SGDLS and CDR2 YYNGEE. The CDR3 is 15 residues long. Trimming at V came to 0 bases and at J to 9 bases, leaving 3 bases not matched to a gene. In DNA, the CDR3 is TGTGCCAGCAGCGTAGGGACTAGCGGGAGAGGTGAGCAGTTCTTC. Its translation: CASSVGTSGRGEQFF. Drawing the rest from reference TRBV9 and TRBJ2-1, the complete variable domain is DSGVTQTPKHLITATGQRVTLRCSPRSGDLSVYWYQQSLDQGLQFLIQYYNGEERAKGNILERFSAQQFPDLHSELNLSSLELGDSALYFCASSVGTSGRGEQFFGPGTRLTVL.

The chain has TRBV10-3 and TRBJ2-5; D may be TRBD2 (7 bases). CDR3 length equals 17 residues. Germline-derived CDR1 and CDR2 are ENHRY and SYGVKD. V was clipped by 3 bases and J by 11 bases, with 28 bases between them. This chain's CDR3 is CAISDMGGRAPMATQYF. In DNA, the CDR3 is TGTGCCATCAGTGATATGGGGGGGCGGGCGCCGATGGCTACGCAGTACTTC.

V gene TRBV30 combines with J gene TRBJ1-4; no reliable D call. Per germline, CDR1 GTSNPN and CDR2 SVGIG (reference sequence). This CDR3 contains 15 residues. Trimming removed 5 bases from V and 3 bases from J, with 16 bases in between. Here the CDR3 reads CAWGPSGLPNEKLFF. The CDR3 nucleotides read TGTGCCTGGGGTCCCTCCGGACTGCCTAATGAAAAACTGTTTTTT.

The chain couples TRBV30 to TRBJ2-7, with 10 bases lining up with TRBD2. This CDR3 contains 15 residues. The V gene's germline CDR1 is GTSNPN and CDR2 SVGIG (reference sequence). V lost 3 bases, J lost 3 bases, and 8 bases stayed unmatched. The CDR3 spells CAWRGPLAGRYEQYF. The CDR3 DNA reads TGTGCCTGGAGGGGCCCACTAGCGGGACGCTACGAGCAGTACTTC.

This clone was found a few times. The chain links TRBV6-1 to TRBJ1-3; D possibly corresponds to TRBD1 (5 bases). Between the trimmed V and J ends, which lost 4 bases and 0 bases, there was a span of 16 bases. Per the germline V gene, CDR1 is MNHNS and CDR2 is SASEGT. The CDR3 spans 17 residues. The CDR3 sequence is CASSVRLQVNSGNTIYF. Here the CDR3 DNA reads TGTGCCAGCAGTGTACGTTTACAGGTGAACTCTGGAAACACCATATATTTT.

This clone is medium-sized (0.01 to 0.1%) in the sample. The chain recombines TRBV6-4 with TRBJ2-2, with 9 positions matching TRBD2. This CDR3 comprises 15 residues. V trimming: 5 bases; J trimming: 4 bases; junction bases outside the gene matches: 5. Per germline, CDR1 MRHNA and CDR2 SNTAGT. The CDR3 nucleotides read TGTGCCAGCAGTCCAGCGGGAGGAACCACCGGGGAGCTGTTTTTT. Amino acids: CASSPAGGTTGELFF.

The rearrangement joins TRBV6-1 to TRBJ1-1, with D unclear. Germline lookup yields CDR1 MNHNS and CDR2 SASEGT. This CDR3 spans 13 amino acids. Trimming took 4 bases from V and 2 from J, leaving 8 bases between them. CDR3 protein: CASSANSNTEAFF. The CDR3 DNA sequence: TGTGCCAGCAGTGCCAACAGTAACACTGAAGCTTTCTTT.

The chain couples TRBV5-5 to TRBJ2-7, with D possibly being TRBD1 (6 bases). With 1 base removed from V and 0 bases from J, the gap between germline ends came to 8 bases. CDR1 and CDR2 (germline): SGHKS, YYEKEE (reference sequence). The CDR3 has 14 amino acids. The chain's CDR3 is CASSLTGLSYEQYF. The CDR3 DNA reads as TGTGCCAGCAGCTTGACAGGGCTCTCCTACGAGCAGTACTTC.

The chain combines TRBV11-3 with TRBJ2-1; 14 bases are shared with TRBD2. The junction had 5 bases not matched to a gene; V was cut back by 5 bases and J by 8 bases. Germline V gives CDR1 SGHNT, CDR2 YENEEA. CDR3 size: 15 residues. CDR3 sequence: CASSPGTSGSHEQFF. The CDR3 nucleotides read TGTGCCAGCAGCCCAGGGACTAGCGGGAGCCATGAGCAGTTCTTC.

This chain links TRBV19 with TRBJ1-2; 8 nucleotides line up with TRBD1. CDR3 size: 14 residues. Germline lookup yields CDR1 LNHDA and CDR2 SQIVND (reference sequence). V lost 6 bases, J lost 4 bases, and 7 bases stayed unmatched. The chain's CDR3 is CASRPTGVSYGYTF. The CDR3 region has the DNA TGTGCCAGTAGGCCGACAGGGGTTAGCTATGGCTACACCTTC.

This chain connects TRBV5-1 to TRBJ1-1; D not certain. The CDR3 runs 13 residues. Trimming pared 2 bases from V and 4 bases from J, leaving 9 bases between. Germline CDR1 SGHRS, CDR2 YFSETQ. The CDR3 loop is CASSFTGSTEAFF. The CDR3 bases are TGCGCCAGCAGCTTCACTGGGAGCACTGAAGCTTTCTTT. The variable domain in full, completed from reference TRBV5-1 and TRBJ1-1, reads KAGVTQTPRYLIKTRGQQVTLSCSPISGHRSVSWYQQTPGQGLQFLFEYFSETQRNKGNFPGRFSGRQFSNSRSEMNVSTLELGDSALYLCASSFTGSTEAFFGQGTRLTVV.